This entry lists 4 T cell receptor beta chains sequenced from one sample in a study of blood T cells in healthy people across ages. A J-beta primer mix and a sample-barcoded 5' primer were used in a second PCR of about 7 to 12 cycles. TCRdb fed the 5' RACE reads into MiXCR, producing one record per CDR3 protein. The table has 650,000 to 1,000,000 distinct CDR3 sequences, roughly 35% seen once. The specimen was blood. The origin of the receptors is a man aged 18 to 30 in good health.

This clonotype has just one count. V gene TRBV20-1 combines with J gene TRBJ1-5; D uncertain. V gave up 0 bases and J gave up 7 bases, with 19 bases separating them. The CDR3 consists of 16 residues. CDR1 and CDR2 from the germline V gene are DFQATT and SNEGSKA (reference sequence). The CDR3 loop is CSARDIRAPGGQPQHF. The CDR3 nucleotides read TGCAGTGCTAGAGATATAAGGGCCCCGGGTGGGCAGCCCCAGCATTTT.

This chain connects TRBV24-1 to TRBJ2-1, with a weak D call TRBD2 (7 bases). This CDR3 has 15 residues. Germline assignment: CDR1 KGHDR and CDR2 SFDVKD. V lost 5 bases and J lost 15, with 25 bases in between. The CDR3 coding sequence is TGTGCCACCAGTGCCCTAGGGGGGGAATGGGCCCCCCGGTTCTTC. This translates into CATSALGGEWAPRFF.

The genes are TRBV20-1 and TRBJ1-5, with D maybe TRBD1 (6 bases). This CDR3 is 15 amino acids long. Looked up from germline, CDR1 is DFQATT and CDR2 is SNEGSKA (reference sequence). V dropped 6 bases and J dropped 4 bases, with 19 bases sitting between them. The CDR3 reads CSAAGWQGLNQPQHF. The CDR3 DNA follows: TGCAGTGCCGCCGGGTGGCAGGGGTTAAATCAGCCCCAGCATTTT.

This clonotype was observed at least ten times. This may arise from a read error, as a much more abundant clone is one base away. The chain recombines TRBV9 with TRBJ1-6, with D possibly being TRBD1 (5 bases). The CDR3 is 16 amino acids. Germline V CDR1 and CDR2: SGDLS, YYNGEE. CDR3 amino acids: CASSVSDSSYNSPPHF. CDR3 in DNA: TGTGCCAGCAGCGTGAGCGACAGCTCCTATAATTCACCCCCCCACTTT.